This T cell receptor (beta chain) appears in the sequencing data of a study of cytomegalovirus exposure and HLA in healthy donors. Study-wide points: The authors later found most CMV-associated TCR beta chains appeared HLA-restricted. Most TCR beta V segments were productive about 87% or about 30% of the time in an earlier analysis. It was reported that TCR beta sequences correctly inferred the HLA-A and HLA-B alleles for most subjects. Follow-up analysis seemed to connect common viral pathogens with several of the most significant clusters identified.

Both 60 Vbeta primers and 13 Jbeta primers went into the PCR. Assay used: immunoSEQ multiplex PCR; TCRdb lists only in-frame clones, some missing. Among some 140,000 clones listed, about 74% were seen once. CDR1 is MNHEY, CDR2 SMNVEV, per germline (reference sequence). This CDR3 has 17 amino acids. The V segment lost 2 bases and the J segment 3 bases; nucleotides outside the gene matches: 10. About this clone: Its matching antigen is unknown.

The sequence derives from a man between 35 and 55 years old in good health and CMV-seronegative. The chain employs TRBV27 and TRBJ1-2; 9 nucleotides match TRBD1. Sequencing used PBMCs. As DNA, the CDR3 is TGTGCCAGCAGTTTAGTCGGGACAGGGATCCACTACTATGGCTACACCTTC. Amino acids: CASSLVGTGIHYYGYTF.